There are a few counts of the clone carrying this T cell receptor beta chain. Its antigen is still unknown. The data were obtained in a study of T cells after yellow fever vaccination. Overall study: SMART-Seq v4 Ultra Low Input prepared libraries from low-cell fractions. Whole-study findings and limits: A large majority of primary-vaccination clones showed up again after the booster (approximately 95% CD4, roughly 91% CD8).

CDR3 length equals 15 residues. Germline V gives CDR1 SGHRS, CDR2 YFSETQ. Trimming stripped 6 bases from V and 0 bases from J, with 15 bases between. TCRdb ran MiXCR on the 5' RACE reads and lists one entry per CDR3 protein. Of 500,000 to 650,000 distinct CDR3 sequences in the sample, approximately 15% are singletons; the top ten hold over 13%. This specimen was PBMCs, taken on the day of the yellow fever booster vaccination. The chain has TRBV5-1 and TRBJ1-1, with D tentatively TRBD1 (5 bases). The origin of this receptor is a young man who received the YFV17D yellow fever vaccine. CDR3 in DNA: TGCGCCAGCACATCGGGGGTGCAAATGAACACTGAAGCTTTCTTT. It yields the protein CASTSGVQMNTEAFF.